These T cell receptor beta chains were read from a single sample in a study of cytomegalovirus exposure and HLA in healthy donors. Measured with immunoSEQ multiplex PCR; TCRdb has only the in-frame clones, and not every one. The profile covers 110,000 or so clones, with approximately 67% appearing a single time and about 7.7% taken by the ten largest. Sequenced sample: PBMCs. The receptors were gathered from a man aged 18 to 35 in good health and CMV-seropositive. Both conserved end residues are part of each CDR3. A D gene is named only where the DNA matches it firmly. Size is omitted from some rows. Given values are once, few, many or a class for expanded clones.

TRBD1,TRBV25-1,NA,TRBJ1-5,CASSDGGTGARPQHF,TGTGCCAGCAGTGATGGCGGGACAGGGGCGAGGCCCCAGCATTTT
TRBD1,TRBV19,NA,TRBJ2-1,CATNNPGQYNEQFF,TGTGCTACGAACAACCCGGGACAGTACAATGAGCAGTTCTTC
NA,TRBV15,NA,TRBJ1-1,CATSREQGNTEAFF,TGTGCCACCAGCAGAGAACAGGGGAACACTGAAGCTTTCTTT
NA,TRBV4-1,NA,TRBJ1-6,CASSQDRTQGNSPLHF,TGCGCCAGCAGCCAAGATAGGACCCAGGGGAATTCACCCCTCCACTTT
NA,TRBV4-2,NA,TRBJ2-1,CASSRSYTGQGEQFF,TGTGCCAGCAGCCGATCATATACAGGGCAGGGTGAGCAGTTCTTC
TRBD2,TRBV5-4,NA,TRBJ2-3,CASSSAGWGSGTDTQYF,TGTGCCAGCAGCTCAGCGGGGTGGGGGTCCGGCACAGATACGCAGTATTTT
TRBD1,TRBV27,few,TRBJ2-3,CASSFRDRVTDTQYF,TGTGCCAGCAGTTTTAGGGACAGGGTGACAGATACGCAGTATTTT
NA,TRBV4-1,NA,TRBJ2-3,CASSLDSLATDTQYF,TGCGCCAGCAGCTTGGACTCCCTTGCCACAGATACGCAGTATTTT
NA,TRBV30,few,TRBJ1-2,CAWGGFDYGYTF,TGTGCCTGGGGGGGGTTTGACTATGGCTACACCTTC
TRBD1,TRBV5-6,NA,TRBJ2-3,CASSPTGGTDTQYF,TGTGCCAGCAGCCCGACAGGGGGCACAGATACGCAGTATTTT
NA,TRBV6-4,NA,TRBJ1-3,CASSESPGNTIYF,TGTGCCAGCAGTGAATCTCCTGGAAACACCATATATTTT
NA,TRBV7-9,NA,TRBJ2-5,CASSLSLGRETQYF,TGTGCCAGCAGCTTATCTTTGGGCAGGGAGACCCAGTACTTC
NA,TRBV13,NA,TRBJ2-3,CASSLGLGSTDTQYF,TGTGCCAGCAGCTTAGGACTAGGATCCACAGATACGCAGTATTTT
TRBD2,TRBV11-3,NA,TRBJ2-7,CASSPPPAGLAGAEQYF,TGTGCCAGCAGCCCCCCCCCGGCGGGACTAGCGGGGGCTGAGCAGTACTTC
TRBD1,TRBV7-2,NA,TRBJ1-5,CASSWVTGAGNQPQHF,TGTGCCAGCAGCTGGGTCACAGGGGCTGGCAATCAGCCCCAGCATTTT
TRBD1,TRBV6-5,NA,TRBJ1-2,CASSPINRDRARFTF,TGTGCCAGCAGTCCAATAAACCGGGACAGGGCTCGCTTCACCTTC
TRBD2,TRBV28,NA,TRBJ2-7,CASSLSTPGLVLREQYF,TGTGCCAGCAGTTTGTCGACTCCGGGACTAGTCCTTCGCGAGCAGTACTTC
TRBD1,TRBV19,few,TRBJ1-2,CASSIIGQGYGYTF,TGTGCCAGTAGTATAATCGGACAGGGTTATGGCTACACCTTC
TRBD1,TRBV4-1,once,TRBJ2-7,CASSRDRSYEQYF,TGCGCCAGCAGTCGGGACAGGTCCTACGAGCAGTACTTC
NA,TRBV7-9,NA,TRBJ2-5,CASSRDAGPVETQYF,TGTGCCAGCAGCAGGGATGCGGGCCCCGTGGAGACCCAGTACTTC
NA,TRBV29-1,few,TRBJ1-1,CSVKPGVNTEAFF,TGCAGCGTTAAACCAGGGGTGAACACTGAAGCTTTCTTT
NA,TRBV5-1,once,TRBJ1-1,CASSLGGQGREAFF,TGCGCCAGCAGCTTGGGAGGGCAAGGGAGAGAAGCTTTCTTT
NA,TRBV10-3,NA,TRBJ1-5,CAISSQEVNQPQHF,TGTGCCATCAGTTCGCAGGAGGTCAATCAGCCCCAGCATTTT
TRBD2,TRBV9,NA,TRBJ2-5,CASSGTSQGGTQYF,TGTGCCAGCAGCGGGACTAGTCAAGGTGGGACCCAGTACTTC
NA,TRBV28,once,TRBJ1-2,CASSLGGINYGYTF,TGTGCCAGCAGTTTGGGGGGGATTAACTATGGCTACACCTTC
NA,TRBV5-6,NA,TRBJ2-7,CASSDEAGAYEQYF,TGTGCCAGCAGCGATGAGGCAGGGGCCTACGAGCAGTACTTC
TRBD1,TRBV27,NA,TRBJ1-1,CASSSIWDRVNTEAFF,TGTGCCAGCAGCTCAATATGGGACAGGGTAAACACTGAAGCTTTCTTT
TRBD1,TRBV6-5,NA,TRBJ1-1,CASSTTGGTEAFF,TGTGCCAGCAGCACGACAGGGGGCACTGAAGCTTTCTTT
NA,TRBV7-9,NA,TRBJ2-1,CASSSNYNEQFF,TGTGCCAGCAGCTCAAACTACAATGAGCAGTTCTTC
NA,TRBV11-2,NA,TRBJ2-5,CASSFAGETQYF,TGTGCCAGCAGCTTCGCCGGGGAGACCCAGTACTTC
NA,TRBV12-5,NA,TRBJ2-1,CASGLYMVNEQFF,TGTGCTAGTGGTTTGTACATGGTCAATGAGCAGTTCTTC
NA,TRBV7-9,NA,TRBJ1-1,CASTRGGRREAFF,TGTGCCAGCACCCGCGGTGGGAGGCGAGAAGCTTTCTTT
TRBD1,TRBV4-1,NA,TRBJ2-5,CASSLIPGQGGETQYF,TGCGCCAGCAGCTTGATCCCGGGACAGGGAGGGGAGACCCAGTACTTC